This T cell receptor beta chain was documented in a study of CD8 T cells in ankylosing spondylitis. With respect to this clonotype: The antigen is undetermined.

TCRdb reanalysed the 5' RACE reads using MiXCR and keeps one entry per CDR3 protein. The sample lists around 300,000 distinct CDR3 sequences, around 21% occurring once. General study points: Disease-linked clones bore a CD8+ phenotype and were relatively rare in peripheral blood.

The trim removed 4 bases at V and 0 bases at J, leaving 8 bases unmatched. The CDR3 consists of 16 residues. Germline V lookup: CDR1 SGHRS, CDR2 YFSETQ. This TCR was sampled from a female donor with ankylosing spondylitis or in good health (not recorded which). The sequenced sample consisted of blood, either unsorted or a sorted T cell fraction (not recorded which). This chain joins TRBV5-1 and TRBJ2-3; 7 bases align to TRBD2. The CDR3 region has the DNA TGCGCCAGCAGCGTCCCTAGCGGTTCTAGCACAGATACGCAGTATTTT. Translating it yields CASSVPSGSSTDTQYF.